This is a list of T cell receptor beta chains from one sample in a study of blood T cell repertoires in COVID-19. The assay was immunoSEQ multiplex PCR, and TCRdb's table has in-frame clones only and misses some. The sample lists about 520,000 clones, roughly 88% occurring once. The sample comprised peripheral blood. Receptors were obtained from a human donor in a cohort sampled during active COVID-19. CDR3s include the opening cysteine and the closing phenylalanine or tryptophan. Fields, in order: J gene, D gene, clone size, V gene, CDR3 DNA, CDR3 protein. A D gene is named only where the DNA matches it firmly. Clone size is shown for a subset of rows, as once, few, many or a class of expanded clone.

J gene: TRBJ1-3; D gene: .; clone size: .; V gene: TRBV11-2; CDR3 DNA: TGTGCCAGCAGCTTCTCGGGTCAGTCTGGAAACACCATATATTTT; CDR3 protein: CASSFSGQSGNTIYF
J gene: TRBJ1-2; D gene: .; clone size: .; V gene: TRBV5-1; CDR3 DNA: TGCGCCAGCAGCTTGGTGGCTGGCAGGGGACCCTTTAGCGGCTACACCTTC; CDR3 protein: CASSLVAGRGPFSGYTF
J gene: TRBJ1-6; D gene: .; clone size: few; V gene: TRBV4-2; CDR3 DNA: TGTGCCAGCAGCCAAGCCGGGGGGGGCCAGGGGATTTCACCCCTCCACTTT; CDR3 protein: CASSQAGGGQGISPLHF
J gene: TRBJ2-1; D gene: .; clone size: .; V gene: TRBV19; CDR3 DNA: TGTGCCAGTAGTATAGGATTTAGGACTTACAATGAGCAGTTCTTC; CDR3 protein: CASSIGFRTYNEQFF
J gene: TRBJ1-6; D gene: TRBD1; clone size: .; V gene: TRBV25-1; CDR3 DNA: TGTGCCAGCAGTGTGGACAGGGATTCACCCCTCCACTTT; CDR3 protein: CASSVDRDSPLHF
J gene: TRBJ1-3; D gene: .; clone size: .; V gene: TRBV24-1; CDR3 DNA: TGTGCCACCAGTGAGGGGCAGGATTCTGGAAACACCATATATTTT; CDR3 protein: CATSEGQDSGNTIYF
J gene: TRBJ1-2; D gene: .; clone size: .; V gene: TRBV28; CDR3 DNA: TGTGCCAGCAGTTTACAGGCAGGGTCCTATGGCTACACCTTC; CDR3 protein: CASSLQAGSYGYTF
J gene: TRBJ2-2; D gene: TRBD2; clone size: .; V gene: TRBV7-3; CDR3 DNA: TGTGCCAGCAGCTGGACTAGCGGGAGAACGGCCGGGGAGCTGTTTTTT; CDR3 protein: CASSWTSGRTAGELFF
J gene: TRBJ2-1; D gene: .; clone size: .; V gene: TRBV6-6; CDR3 DNA: TGTGCCAGCAGTCGGGGAGCCGAGAGGAATGAGCAGTTCTTC; CDR3 protein: CASSRGAERNEQFF
J gene: TRBJ2-7; D gene: .; clone size: .; V gene: TRBV5-1; CDR3 DNA: TGCGCCAGCAGCTACCTCGCTGGAATTCAGGGTCGAACCTACGAGCAGTACTTC; CDR3 protein: CASSYLAGIQGRTYEQYF
J gene: TRBJ1-5; D gene: TRBD1; clone size: .; V gene: TRBV28; CDR3 DNA: TGTGCCAGCAGTTTGGCCGGGACAGAAAGCAATCAGCCCCAGCATTTT; CDR3 protein: CASSLAGTESNQPQHF
J gene: TRBJ1-6; D gene: TRBD1; clone size: .; V gene: TRBV4-2; CDR3 DNA: TGTGCCAGCAGCCAACCGGGACAGCATAATTCACCCCTCCACTTT; CDR3 protein: CASSQPGQHNSPLHF
J gene: TRBJ2-2; D gene: .; clone size: .; V gene: TRBV5-1; CDR3 DNA: TGCGCCAGCAGCCGAGGCGACACCGGGGAGCTGTTTTTT; CDR3 protein: CASSRGDTGELFF
J gene: TRBJ1-4; D gene: TRBD1; clone size: .; V gene: TRBV18; CDR3 DNA: TGTGCCAGCTCACCTCGGGACAGTGATGAAAAACTGTTTTTT; CDR3 protein: CASSPRDSDEKLFF